Each of the 20 T cell receptor beta chains below was sequenced from the same sample in a study of T-cell memory formation after mild COVID-19. A single record per CDR3 protein comes from TCRdb applying MiXCR to the 5' RACE reads. The profile covers about 260,000 distinct CDR3 sequences, with roughly 15% appearing a single time and roughly 22% taken by the ten largest. The sequencing input was PBMCs or a T cell subset sorted from them (not recorded which). The receptor set was obtained from a man aged 18 to 29 who had mild COVID-19 (a few samples of this study predate the infection). Cell type and time point are not known.

V gene TRBV12-3 or TRBV12-4 combines with J gene TRBJ2-5, with TRBD2 matching 7 bases. The CDR3 loop spans 11 amino acids. Trimming cost V 6 bases and J 10 bases; bases outside gene matches: 5. CDR3 protein: CASSSGGGQYF. The CDR3 DNA is TGTGCCAGCAGCTCGGGCGGGGGCCAGTACTTC.

The chain has TRBV6-2 or TRBV6-3 and TRBJ2-2; perhaps TRBD2 as D (5 bases). Germline V gene sequence: CDR1 MNHEY, CDR2 SVGEGT. V dropped 4 bases and J dropped 5 bases, with 5 bases sitting between them. This CDR3 is 12 amino acids long. The DNA for the CDR3 is TGTGCCAGCAGTTGGGAGACCGGGGAGCTGTTTTTT. It yields the protein CASSWETGELFF.

The CDR3 protein is CASSQGTVPYGYTF. The CDR3 DNA sequence: TGTGCCAGCAGCCAAGGGACAGTTCCCTATGGCTACACCTTC. The chain employs TRBV12-3 or TRBV12-4 and TRBJ1-2; 7 bases agree with TRBD1. The CDR3 runs to 14 residues. After removal of 6 bases from V and 4 bases from J, the junction contained 8 bases not matched to a gene.

This clonotype occurred many times. This chain links TRBV4-2 with TRBJ2-1, with 10 bases fitting TRBD2. This CDR3 comprises 15 residues. The V gene end was trimmed by 1 base and the J gene end by 8 bases; junction bases not matched to a gene: 5. Per germline, CDR1 LGHNA and CDR2 YNFKEQ. The CDR3 DNA follows: TGTGCCAGCAGCCAAGGAGCGGGGGGGCTTGATGAGCAGTTCTTC. Translated: CASSQGAGGLDEQFF.

The chain combines TRBV20-1 with TRBJ1-1, with no clear D. CDR1 is DFQATT and CDR2 is SNEGSKA in the germline V gene (reference sequence). This CDR3 is built from 14 residues. Trimming shortened V by 2 bases and J by 9 bases, and 19 bases separated the two germline ends. CDR3 DNA: TGCAGTGCTAGACTCCCGGGCAGATGGGAGCAAGCTTTCTTT. Protein sequence: CSARLPGRWEQAFF.

The rearrangement joins TRBV11-2 to TRBJ2-3; the D call may be TRBD1 or TRBD2 (5 bases each). The CDR3 length is 15 residues. From germline, CDR1 is SGHAT and CDR2 FQNNGV. V lost 0 bases and J lost 5, with 12 bases in between. CDR3 bases: TGTGCCAGCAGCTTAGAAGCCGGGGCAAAAGATACGCAGTATTTT. Residues: CASSLEAGAKDTQYF.

This clonotype was picked up a small number of times. The rearrangement links TRBV6-2 or TRBV6-3 to TRBJ2-1, with a possible D match to TRBD1 (6 bases). The V gene's germline CDR1 is MNHEY and CDR2 SVGEGT. CDR3 length: 15 residues. Trimming shortened V by 7 bases and J by 2 bases, and 15 bases separated the two germline ends. The CDR3 loop is CASNPEGQTYNEQFF. In nucleotides, the CDR3 is TGTGCCAGCAACCCCGAAGGACAGACCTACAATGAGCAGTTCTTC.

This clonotype was seen more than once but under ten times. The chain carries TRBV7-3 and TRBJ2-3, with D unclear. Trimming pared 2 bases from V and 0 bases from J, leaving 12 bases between. The length of the CDR3 is 16 residues. Germline-derived CDR1 and CDR2 are SGHTA and FQGTGA. The CDR3: CASSLGVGYSTDTQYF. DNA of the CDR3: TGTGCCAGCAGCTTAGGGGTGGGCTACAGCACAGATACGCAGTATTTT.

The CDR3 is CASSLTAVRNTEAFF. The CDR3 nucleotides read TGTGCCAGCAGCTTAACAGCAGTTAGGAACACTGAAGCTTTCTTT. J is TRBJ1-1 and V is TRBV7-2; D is ambiguous. Germline lookup yields CDR1 SGHTA and CDR2 FQGNSA. The CDR3 is 15 amino acids. Trimming removed 2 bases at V and 1 base at J, with 11 bases between.

The CDR3 loop is CASSQLTQTSGGDYEQFF. DNA for the CDR3: TGCGCCAGCAGCCAGCTCACCCAGACTAGCGGGGGGGATTATGAGCAGTTCTTC. This sequence joins TRBV4-1 and TRBJ2-1; 14 bases are a match to TRBD2. V shed 3 bases, J shed 8 bases, and the junction held 12 bases outside the gene matches. The CDR3 length is 18 residues. Germline-derived CDR1 and CDR2 are MGHRA and YSYEKL.

V and J are TRBV11-1 and TRBJ1-1; 8 bases align to TRBD1. Germline CDR1 reads SGHAT; CDR2 reads FQDESV (reference sequence). The length of the CDR3 is 16 residues. V lost 5 bases and J lost 0; bases outside the gene matches: 8. CDR3 sequence: CASSTPDRVVNTEAFF. CDR3 in DNA: TGTGCCAGCAGCACACCGGACAGGGTAGTGAACACTGAAGCTTTCTTT.

This clonotype came up a few times. The chain recombines TRBV29-1 with TRBJ2-3; tentatively, D is TRBD2 (6 bases). The germline V gene has CDR1 SQVTM and CDR2 ANQGSEA. This CDR3 region has 15 residues. The germline V and J ends were trimmed by 8 bases and 0 bases, with 18 bases remaining between them. The CDR3 DNA follows: TGCAGCCTAGGCGGGGCCCATAATAGCACAGATACGCAGTATTTT. Its translation: CSLGGAHNSTDTQYF.

The chain combines TRBV6-5 with TRBJ2-3; D ambiguous. V lost 3 bases, J lost 2 bases, and 6 bases lay in between. Germline V gene lookup returns CDR1 MNHEY and CDR2 SVGAGI. The length of the CDR3 is 13 residues. The CDR3 nucleotides read TGTGCCAGCAGTTATCGTGTCACAGATACGCAGTATTTT. This translates into CASSYRVTDTQYF.

This clonotype was seen a handful of times. V usage is TRBV6-6 and J usage is TRBJ2-1, with 8 bases that match TRBD1. The CDR3 has 16 amino acids. V dropped 5 bases and J dropped 6; count of bases not matched to a gene: 12. Germline CDR1 and CDR2: MNHNY and SVGAGI (reference sequence). The chain's CDR3 is CASSPWTGMDGNEQFF. CDR3 DNA sequence: TGTGCCAGCAGTCCCTGGACAGGGATGGATGGCAATGAGCAGTTCTTC.

The V call is TRBV4-2, the J call TRBJ1-5; D not certain. Per the germline V gene, CDR1 is LGHNA and CDR2 is YNFKEQ. This CDR3 spans 14 amino acids. Trimming pared 1 base from V and 7 bases from J, leaving 11 bases between. The CDR3, as DNA: TGTGCCAGCAGCCAAGGGTTGGGAAGCCAGCCCCAGCATTTT. As protein: CASSQGLGSQPQHF.

This sequence joins TRBV2 and TRBJ1-1; D ambiguous. Deletions cut 6 bases from V and 3 bases from J, with 8 bases between. Germline lookup yields CDR1 SNHLY and CDR2 FYNNEI. This CDR3 contains 12 residues. The CDR3 bases are TGTGCCAGCAGCCGGACCTACACTGAAGCTTTCTTT. Its translation: CASSRTYTEAFF.

There are a few counts of this clonotype. V usage is TRBV10-3 and J usage is TRBJ2-5; TRBD2 matches 9 bases. The CDR3 is 14 amino acids. J was trimmed by 4 bases and V by 0 bases; bases with no gene match: 0. CDR1 is ENHRY and CDR2 is SYGVKD in the germline V gene. CDR3 nucleotides: TGTGCCATCAGTGAGTCGCGGGGGGGAGAGACCCAGTACTTC. This translates into CAISESRGGETQYF.

This chain connects TRBV5-1 to TRBJ1-5; TRBD1 matches at 8 bases. This CDR3 spans 14 amino acids. The V and J ends lost 5 bases and 7 bases, in that order; junction bases with no gene match: 8. Germline V gives CDR1 SGHRS, CDR2 YFSETQ. The CDR3 DNA follows: TGCGCCAGCAGTTTTACAGGGGGGGAGCAGCCCCAGCATTTT. Its translation is CASSFTGGEQPQHF.

The V call is TRBV28, the J call TRBJ2-6; D is unresolved. There are 13 residues in the CDR3. The germline gives CDR1 MDHEN, CDR2 SYDVKM. Trimming took off 7 bases at V and 4 bases at J, with 8 bases between the two ends. The CDR3, as DNA: TGTGCCAGCAAGGCGTTGGGGGCCAACGTCCTGACTTTC. Translating gives CASKALGANVLTF.

This clonotype was recorded a few times. The V and J genes are TRBV6-2 or TRBV6-3 and TRBJ1-5; the D is unclear. V lost 2 bases to trimming and J lost 6 bases, with 5 bases between them. The CDR3 is made up of 12 amino acids. Germline V gene sequence: CDR1 MNHEY, CDR2 SVGEGT. The DNA for the CDR3 is TGTGCCAGCAGTTACGGCTCTCAGCCCCAGCATTTT. This gives the protein CASSYGSQPQHF.